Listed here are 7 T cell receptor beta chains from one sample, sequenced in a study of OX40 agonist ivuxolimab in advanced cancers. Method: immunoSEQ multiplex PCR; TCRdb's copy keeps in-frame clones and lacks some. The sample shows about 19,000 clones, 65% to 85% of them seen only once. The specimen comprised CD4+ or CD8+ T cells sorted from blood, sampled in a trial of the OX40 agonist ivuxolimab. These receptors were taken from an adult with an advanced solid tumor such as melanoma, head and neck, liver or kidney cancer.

CDR3 in DNA: TGTGCCAGTAGTTGGGGGACGACGAACACTGAAGCTTTCTTT. Protein product: CASSWGTTNTEAFF. The chain carries TRBV19 and TRBJ1-1, with D perhaps TRBD1 (5 bases). Germline CDR1 is LNHDA and CDR2 is SQIVND (reference sequence). The length of the CDR3 is 14 residues. V lost 5 bases to trimming and J lost 1 base, with 11 bases between them.

The CDR3 nucleotides are TGTGCCAGCAGCCATATCCGGGGGTCCGGGGAGCTGTTTTTT. This sequence encodes CASSHIRGSGELFF. The J gene is TRBJ2-2, the V gene TRBV28, with D possibly matching TRBD2 (6 bases). V was pared by 6 bases and J by 6 bases, with 14 bases between. Germline CDR1 is MDHEN and CDR2 is SYDVKM. This CDR3 is built from 14 residues.

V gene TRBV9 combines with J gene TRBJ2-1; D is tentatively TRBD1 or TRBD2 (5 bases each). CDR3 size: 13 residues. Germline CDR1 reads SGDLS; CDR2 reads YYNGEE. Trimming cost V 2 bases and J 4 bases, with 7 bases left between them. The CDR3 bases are TGTGCCAGCAGCGTGGGGGTATACAATGAGCAGTTCTTC. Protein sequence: CASSVGVYNEQFF.

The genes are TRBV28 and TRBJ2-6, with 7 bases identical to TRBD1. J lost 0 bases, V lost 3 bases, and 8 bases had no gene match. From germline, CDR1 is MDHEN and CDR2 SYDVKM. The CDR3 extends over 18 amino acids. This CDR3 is CASSLAETGYSGANVLTF. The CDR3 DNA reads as TGTGCCAGCAGTTTGGCCGAGACAGGGTACTCTGGGGCCAACGTCCTGACTTTC.

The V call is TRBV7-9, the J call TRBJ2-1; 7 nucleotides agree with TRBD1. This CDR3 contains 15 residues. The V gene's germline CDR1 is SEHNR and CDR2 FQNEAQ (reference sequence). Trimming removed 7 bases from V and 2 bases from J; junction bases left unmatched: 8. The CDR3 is CASNPDRVAYNEQFF. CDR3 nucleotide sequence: TGTGCCAGCAACCCCGACAGGGTTGCCTACAATGAGCAGTTCTTC.

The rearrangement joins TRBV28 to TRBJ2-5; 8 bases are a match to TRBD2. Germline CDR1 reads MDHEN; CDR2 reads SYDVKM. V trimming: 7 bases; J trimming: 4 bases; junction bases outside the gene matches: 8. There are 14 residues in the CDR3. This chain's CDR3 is CASNSGTGVETQYF. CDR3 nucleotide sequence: TGTGCCAGCAATAGCGGGACGGGAGTAGAGACCCAGTACTTC. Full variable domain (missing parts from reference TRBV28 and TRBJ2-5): DVKVTQSSRYLVKRTGEKVFLECVQDMDHENMFWYRQDPGLGLRLIYFSYDVKMKEKGDIPEGYSVSREKKERFSLILESASTNQTSMYLCASNSGTGVETQYFGPGTRLLVL.

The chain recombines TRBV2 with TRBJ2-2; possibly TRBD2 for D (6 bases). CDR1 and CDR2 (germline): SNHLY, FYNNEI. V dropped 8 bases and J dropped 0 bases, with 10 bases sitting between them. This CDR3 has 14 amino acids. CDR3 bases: TGTGCCAGCGGCGGGGTTTCGAACACCGGGGAGCTGTTTTTT. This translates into CASGGVSNTGELFF.